This section outlines one T cell receptor beta chain sequence together with its context. With a much larger clone just one base away, this may be a read error. Germline DNA was also extracted, and blood RNA derived from unsorted whole blood. They drew about 3.9 milliliters of peripheral blood before surgery. The CDR3 is 11 amino acids. The germline V gene has CDR1 MGHRA and CDR2 YSYEKL. These data belong to a study of tumor-infiltrating lymphocytes in primary liver carcinoma. Production of TCR beta cDNA used approximately 480 ng total RNA together with a constant-region primer. Slightly modified ARM-PCR served as the procedure for the TCR beta libraries. These libraries came from three rounds of nested multiplex PCR. TRBV1-TRBV30 forward and Cbeta reverse primers drove the first two approximately 10-cycle rounds. A single record per CDR3 protein comes from TCRdb applying MiXCR to the multiplex PCR reads. The sample includes 320,000 or so distinct CDR3 sequences, about 60% seen only once; the top ten take roughly 9%.

This chain joins TRBV4-1 and TRBJ1-1; no reliable D call. The source material was peripheral blood. The receptor was derived from a man aged 40-50 years with primary liver carcinoma and hepatitis B virus infection. The CDR3 protein is CTSSQATEAFF. DNA for the CDR3: TGCACCAGCAGCCAAGCCACTGAAGCTTTCTTT.